This TCR beta chain was recorded in a study of T cell changes during pregnancy in multiple sclerosis. This CDR3 is built from 14 residues. V was shortened by 0 bases and J by 4 bases, with 7 bases between the two germline ends. Per the germline V gene, CDR1 is SGDLS and CDR2 is YYNGEE. This clone was counted only a few times. Here immunoSEQ multiplex PCR was the method, and the copy in TCRdb shows in-frame clones only, minus some. There are approximately 40,000 clones in the sample; 88% occur only once, and over 0.5% lies in the top ten. This clonotype originated in a female donor with multiple sclerosis, enrolled in a pregnancy study. This specimen was CD4+ T cells from peripheral blood mononuclear cells, taken in the first trimester of pregnancy. The chain is built from TRBV9 and TRBJ2-2; the D gene is possibly TRBD1 (5 bases). Here the CDR3 DNA reads TGTGCCAGCAGCGTAGCGACAGTCACCGGGGAGCTGTTTTTT. Translated: CASSVATVTGELFF. The variable domain in full, completed from reference TRBV9 and TRBJ2-2, reads DSGVTQTPKHLITATGQRVTLRCSPRSGDLSVYWYQQSLDQGLQFLIQYYNGEERAKGNILERFSAQQFPDLHSELNLSSLELGDSALYFCASSVATVTGELFFGEGSRLTVL.